The 2 T cell receptor beta chains listed next were all sequenced from one sample in a study of T cell responses to AZD1222 COVID-19 vaccine. Produced via immunoSEQ multiplex PCR; TCRdb's table is partial and in-frame only. The repertoire holds roughly 100,000 clones, less than 95% seen once, with 6.5% to 10% in the top ten. Sequencing was performed on peripheral blood, taken 28 days after the second AZD1222 dose. These receptors were obtained from an adult who received the AZD1222 COVID-19 vaccine.

This clone showed up just once. The chain carries TRBV19 and TRBJ2-3, with 11 bases matching TRBD2. CDR3 length: 18 residues. The ends lost 7 bases at V and 4 bases at J; junction bases unmatched: 16. The germline V gene encodes CDR1 LNHDA and CDR2 SQIVND (reference sequence). The DNA of the CDR3 is TGTGCCAGTAAAACGGTTAGCGGGGGGGCCAGTGGGTCAGATACGCAGTATTTT. It translates to CASKTVSGGASGSDTQYF.

The chain recombines TRBV19 with TRBJ1-1; 7 nucleotides line up with TRBD1. Germline V gene data show CDR1 as LNHDA and CDR2 as SQIVND (reference sequence). The CDR3 is 13 amino acids. J lost 5 bases, V lost 5 bases, and 5 bases had no gene match. Here the CDR3 DNA reads TGTGCCAGTAGTGGCCAGGGGGGTACTGAAGCTTTCTTT. As protein: CASSGQGGTEAFF.